These 31 T cell receptor beta chains were all obtained from the same sample, sequenced in a study of CD39 and CD103 CD8 tumor-infiltrating T cells. Clones were sequenced by immunoSEQ multiplex PCR, and TCRdb holds only the in-frame ones, with some missing. Found here are fewer than 4,000 clones, roughly two thirds of them singletons; the top ten hold 25%. The specimen was CD39- CD103- CD8+ T cells sorted from the tumor. This sample's subset: CD103-CD39- double-negative CD45RA- CD8 T cells. The receptors originated from a human donor with head and neck squamous cell carcinoma.

The chain carries TRBV10-3 and TRBJ2-2; maybe TRBD2 (6 bases). The V gene's germline CDR1 is ENHRY and CDR2 SYGVKD. V was trimmed by 2 bases and J by 10 bases, leaving 17 bases between them. The CDR3 spans 15 residues. The DNA of the CDR3 is TGTGCCATCAGTGAGGGGGGAGGCTCAACGGAGGAGCTGTTTTTT. Protein product: CAISEGGGSTEELFF.

This chain links TRBV10-3 with TRBJ2-7, with D unresolved. Germline CDR1 and CDR2: ENHRY and SYGVKD. Trimming pared 8 bases from V and 6 bases from J, leaving 5 bases between. This CDR3 comprises 9 residues. The CDR3 reads CAIGVEQYF. The CDR3 bases are TGTGCCATCGGTGTCGAGCAGTACTTC.

The chain uses TRBV29-1 and TRBJ2-3; 12 bases agree with TRBD2. The CDR3 has 17 residues. Per the germline V gene, CDR1 is SQVTM and CDR2 is ANQGSEA. J gave up 4 bases and V 3 bases, and 11 bases lay outside the gene matches. The CDR3 bases are TGCAGCGTTGATGGGCAGGCTAGCGGGGGGGCCCCAGATACGCAGTATTTT. Translating gives CSVDGQASGGAPDTQYF.

In this sample, this clone turned up a few times. The V and J genes are TRBV7-9 and TRBJ1-4; D might be TRBD1 (6 bases). The length of the CDR3 is 15 residues. Per the germline V gene, CDR1 is SEHNR and CDR2 is FQNEAQ (reference sequence). With 3 bases removed from V and 8 bases from J, the gap between germline ends came to 16 bases. The CDR3 reads CASSLEQGYREKLFF. The CDR3 coding sequence is TGTGCCAGCAGCTTGGAACAGGGTTATAGGGAAAAACTGTTTTTT.

This clone was observed a single time. V is TRBV7-6 and J is TRBJ1-5; perhaps TRBD1 as D (5 bases). Germline-derived CDR1 and CDR2 are SGHVS and FNYEAQ. The germline V and J ends were trimmed by 5 bases and 2 bases, with 10 bases remaining between them. The CDR3 has 14 amino acids. Written as DNA, the CDR3 is TGTGCCAGCAGCCCAGAGACAGGCAATCAGCCCCAGCATTTT. Protein sequence: CASSPETGNQPQHF.

The CDR3 loop reads CASSPGQVTNEKLFF. In DNA form, the CDR3 reads TGTGCCAGCAGCCCTGGACAGGTCACTAATGAAAAACTGTTTTTT. The rearrangement links TRBV7-9 to TRBJ1-4, with 7 nucleotides matching TRBD1. The ends lost 5 bases at V and 2 bases at J; junction bases unmatched: 5. Germline CDR1 and CDR2: SEHNR and FQNEAQ (reference sequence). This CDR3 region has 15 residues.

The chain carries TRBV7-2 and TRBJ2-5; the D gene is possibly TRBD2 (6 bases). Per germline, CDR1 SGHTA and CDR2 FQGNSA. V lost 5 bases to trimming and J lost 1 base, with 8 bases between them. This CDR3 spans 13 amino acids. The CDR3 is CASSRDFQETQYF. The CDR3 DNA is TGTGCCAGCAGCCGGGACTTCCAAGAGACCCAGTACTTC.

J is TRBJ2-7 and V is TRBV4-3, with D hard to call. The germline V and J ends were trimmed by 0 bases and 2 bases, with 5 bases remaining between them. Germline V CDR1 and CDR2: LGHNA, YSLEER. The CDR3 contains 13 residues. Written as DNA, the CDR3 is TGCGCCAGCAGCCAAGACACCCCCTACGAGCAGTACTTC. This sequence encodes CASSQDTPYEQYF.

The CDR3 protein is CASSPPGLDSGANVLTF. CDR3 DNA sequence: TGTGCCAGCAGCCCCCCGGGCTTAGACTCTGGGGCCAACGTCCTGACTTTC. The chain joins TRBV7-9 to TRBJ2-6; D unclear. The CDR3 sequence is 17 residues long. V lost 5 bases and J lost 0, with 14 bases in between. Germline CDR1 and CDR2: SEHNR and FQNEAQ (reference sequence).

The chain recombines TRBV29-1 with TRBJ1-2; D gene ambiguous. Trimming cost V 7 bases and J 2 bases, with 20 bases left between them. The CDR3 has 15 residues. Germline V gene sequence: CDR1 SQVTM, CDR2 ANQGSEA. The CDR3 region is CSADGGEGQNYGYTF. The CDR3 DNA follows: TGCAGCGCCGACGGAGGTGAAGGGCAGAACTATGGCTACACCTTC.

This clone showed up just a few times. This chain joins TRBV27 and TRBJ2-1; tentative D call: TRBD1 (5 bases). Germline assignment: CDR1 MNHEY and CDR2 SMNVEV (reference sequence). The CDR3 runs 14 residues. V was shortened by 0 bases and J by 6 bases, with 9 bases between the two germline ends. CDR3 bases: TGTGCCAGCAGTTTATCGGGGCGGAGCAATGAGCAGTTCTTC. This sequence encodes CASSLSGRSNEQFF.

The CDR3 here is CASDRGMGQSYSPLHF. The DNA of the CDR3 is TGTGCCAGTGACCGTGGAATGGGGCAGTCGTATTCACCCCTCCACTTT. V and J are TRBV7-9 and TRBJ1-6; possible D gene TRBD1, 5 bases. This CDR3 has 16 amino acids. V gave up 9 bases and J gave up 8 bases, with 23 bases separating them. CDR1 and CDR2 from the germline V gene are SEHNR and FQNEAQ (reference sequence). The full variable domain, completed using reference TRBV7-9 and TRBJ1-6, is DTGVSQNPRHKITKRGQNVTFRCDPISEHNRLYWYRQTLGQGPEFLTYFQNEAQLEKSRLLSDRFSAERPKGSFSTLEIQRTEQGDSAMYLCASDRGMGQSYSPLHFGNGTRLTVT.

The chain employs TRBV28 and TRBJ1-2; TRBD1 aligns across 7 bases. Looked up from germline, CDR1 is MDHEN and CDR2 is SYDVKM. V lost 6 bases to trimming and J lost 4 bases; unmatched junction nucleotides: 20. The CDR3 is made up of 18 amino acids. The CDR3 spells CASSSTLMKGGAGYGYTF. The DNA of the CDR3 is TGTGCCAGCAGCTCCACCTTAATGAAAGGGGGCGCGGGCTATGGCTACACCTTC.

The chain combines TRBV10-3 with TRBJ1-5; no reliable D call. Trimming shortened V by 3 bases and J by 5 bases, and 14 bases separated the two germline ends. The CDR3 is 15 amino acids. Germline V CDR1 and CDR2: ENHRY, SYGVKD. The CDR3 is CAISDLLGGYQPQHF. CDR3 coding DNA: TGTGCCATCAGTGACCTACTGGGTGGGTATCAGCCCCAGCATTTT.

The chain couples TRBV7-3 to TRBJ2-3; the match to TRBD2 covers 9 bases. The CDR3 length is 15 residues. J was trimmed by 6 bases and V by 2 bases; bases with no gene match: 6. Germline V lookup: CDR1 SGHTA, CDR2 FQGTGA. The CDR3 loop reads CASSLGTSPADTQYF. The CDR3, as DNA: TGTGCCAGCAGCTTAGGGACTAGCCCCGCCGATACGCAGTATTTT.

This clone has just a few counts. CDR3 residues: CASSQDFPQGYYGYTF. CDR3 nucleotides: TGCGCCAGCAGCCAAGATTTCCCCCAGGGATACTATGGCTACACCTTC. V and J are TRBV4-3 and TRBJ1-2; tentative D call: TRBD1 (5 bases). This CDR3 is 16 amino acids long. V was clipped by 0 bases and J by 3 bases, with 14 bases between them. The germline V gene encodes CDR1 LGHNA and CDR2 YSLEER.

The rearrangement joins TRBV6-4 to TRBJ2-1; no clear D gene. The CDR3 runs 13 residues. V was trimmed by 0 bases and J by 9 bases, leaving 9 bases between them. Looked up from germline, CDR1 is MRHNA and CDR2 is SNTAGT. CDR3 protein: CASSDSVLGEQFF. CDR3 DNA sequence: TGTGCCAGCAGTGACTCCGTTCTGGGTGAGCAGTTCTTC.

This clone has more than one count but fewer than ten. The rearrangement uses TRBV4-2 and TRBJ2-7; 8 positions match TRBD2. V lost 5 bases and J lost 5; bases outside the gene matches: 14. The germline CDR1 and CDR2 sequences are LGHNA and YNFKEQ. This CDR3 has 16 amino acids. CDR3 amino acids: CASSNPPGGGINEQYF. The CDR3 DNA is TGTGCCAGCAGCAACCCCCCCGGGGGGGGCATAAACGAGCAGTACTTC.

In its sample, this clone is medium-sized (0.01 to 0.1%). The chain has TRBV6-5 and TRBJ1-2; unclear D gene. Per germline, CDR1 MNHEY and CDR2 SVGAGI. This CDR3 has 15 amino acids. With 0 bases removed from V and 1 base from J, the gap between germline ends came to 9 bases. The CDR3 sequence is CASSYSQDYNYGYTF. The CDR3 DNA sequence: TGTGCCAGCAGTTACTCGCAGGATTATAACTATGGCTACACCTTC.

This chain joins TRBV9 and TRBJ2-7; 10 bases agree with TRBD2. J lost 2 bases, V lost 4 bases, and 3 bases had no gene match. The CDR3 is 14 amino acids. Germline-derived CDR1 and CDR2 are SGDLS and YYNGEE. The CDR3 coding sequence is TGTGCCAGCAGCCCCAGCGGGGGGGCCTACGAGCAGTACTTC. It encodes CASSPSGGAYEQYF. Using reference TRBV9 and TRBJ2-7 for the parts outside the CDR3, the full variable domain is DSGVTQTPKHLITATGQRVTLRCSPRSGDLSVYWYQQSLDQGLQFLIQYYNGEERAKGNILERFSAQQFPDLHSELNLSSLELGDSALYFCASSPSGGAYEQYFGPGTRLTVT.

The chain uses TRBV4-1 and TRBJ2-3; 12 bases align to TRBD1. The CDR3 covers 15 residues. Germline trimming cut 3 bases from V and 6 bases from J; bases unmatched to any gene: 4. Germline CDR1 MGHRA, CDR2 YSYEKL. In nucleotides, the CDR3 is TGCGCCAGCAGCCAGGGACAGGGGGCAGGGGATACGCAGTATTTT. It specifies CASSQGQGAGDTQYF.

This chain connects TRBV30 to TRBJ1-2; TRBD1 agrees at 8 bases. The junction had 17 bases not matched to a gene; V was cut back by 3 bases and J by 8 bases. The CDR3 extends over 16 amino acids. Germline V gives CDR1 GTSNPN, CDR2 SVGIG (reference sequence). Here the CDR3 reads CAWRRGSGGPRRGYTF. Written as DNA, the CDR3 is TGTGCCTGGAGGAGAGGCTCAGGGGGCCCAAGGAGGGGCTACACCTTC.

The chain has TRBV7-8 and TRBJ2-7; the match to TRBD1 covers 9 bases. V gave up 5 bases and J gave up 1 base; unmatched junction bases: 12. Looked up from germline, CDR1 is SGHVS and CDR2 is FQNEAQ. CDR3 size: 17 residues. CDR3 protein: CASSIFTQGARSYEQYF. Here the CDR3 DNA reads TGTGCCAGCAGCATATTCACACAGGGGGCAAGGTCCTACGAGCAGTACTTC.

CDR3 coding DNA: TGTGCCAGCAGCGTAGGGACAGGGTTGAGTCAGCCCCAGCATTTT. Translation gives CASSVGTGLSQPQHF. The chain carries TRBV9 and TRBJ1-5, with 8 nucleotides matching TRBD1. The CDR3 runs to 15 residues. CDR1 and CDR2 from the germline V gene are SGDLS and YYNGEE. The V gene end was trimmed by 0 bases and the J gene end by 6 bases; junction bases not matched to a gene: 5.

This clone is termed medium-sized. This chain connects TRBV5-5 to TRBJ1-6; TRBD1 matches 11 bases. In germline, CDR1 is SGHKS, CDR2 YYEKEE (reference sequence). This CDR3 has 17 residues. Trimming removed 1 base from V and 7 bases from J; junction bases left unmatched: 7. This CDR3 is CASSLRQGTGGNSPLHF. CDR3 in DNA: TGTGCCAGCAGCTTGCGACAAGGGACAGGGGGAAATTCACCCCTCCACTTT.

The chain couples TRBV28 to TRBJ2-7, with unresolved D. CDR3 length: 15 residues. Trimming took 7 bases from V and 2 from J, leaving 18 bases between them. From germline, CDR1 is MDHEN and CDR2 SYDVKM. The CDR3 DNA reads TGTGCCAGCATATCCCCTAGGGCTTCAACCTACGAGCAGTACTTC. Amino acids: CASISPRASTYEQYF.

The chain employs TRBV10-1 and TRBJ1-5; the D is unclear. Germline V gene lookup returns CDR1 WNHNN and CDR2 SYGVQD (reference sequence). V was shortened by 6 bases and J by 8 bases, with 17 bases between the two germline ends. The CDR3 is made up of 14 amino acids. The CDR3 bases are TGCGCCAGCAGGACCCCTTCAGCGTCGGAGCCCCAGCATTTT. It yields the protein CASRTPSASEPQHF.

The rearrangement uses TRBV28 and TRBJ1-6; D not resolved. Germline-derived CDR1 and CDR2 are MDHEN and SYDVKM. The length of the CDR3 is 14 residues. V was shortened by 4 bases and J by 13 bases, with 17 bases between the two germline ends. The CDR3 reads CASSSLDPLSPLHF. Here the CDR3 DNA reads TGTGCCAGCAGTTCCCTAGACCCGTTGAGTCCCCTCCACTTT.

The V and J genes are TRBV6-1 and TRBJ1-1; D is unresolved. The CDR3 is 15 amino acids. Germline CDR1 reads MNHNS; CDR2 reads SASEGT. Trimming took 2 bases from V and 3 from J, leaving 13 bases between them. The CDR3 here is CASSESFTRDTEAFF. The CDR3 nucleotides read TGTGCCAGCAGTGAAAGTTTTACTCGCGACACTGAAGCTTTCTTT.

This clone is a singleton in its sample. This sequence joins TRBV4-1 and TRBJ2-3; D may be TRBD1 (6 bases). This CDR3 contains 16 residues. Germline CDR1 reads MGHRA; CDR2 reads YSYEKL. V shed 4 bases and J shed 2 bases, with 16 bases lying between them. CDR3 region: CASSPYRDTNTDTQYF. The DNA for the CDR3 is TGCGCCAGCAGCCCATACCGGGACACCAACACAGATACGCAGTATTTT.

V usage is TRBV6-1 and J usage is TRBJ1-5; perhaps TRBD1 as D (5 bases). The CDR3 totals 12 residues. Trimming shortened V by 7 bases and J by 9 bases, and 13 bases separated the two germline ends. Per germline, CDR1 MNHNS and CDR2 SASEGT. Here the CDR3 DNA reads TGTGCCAGCAACGCAGGGATACGGCCCCAGCATTTT. Translation gives CASNAGIRPQHF.